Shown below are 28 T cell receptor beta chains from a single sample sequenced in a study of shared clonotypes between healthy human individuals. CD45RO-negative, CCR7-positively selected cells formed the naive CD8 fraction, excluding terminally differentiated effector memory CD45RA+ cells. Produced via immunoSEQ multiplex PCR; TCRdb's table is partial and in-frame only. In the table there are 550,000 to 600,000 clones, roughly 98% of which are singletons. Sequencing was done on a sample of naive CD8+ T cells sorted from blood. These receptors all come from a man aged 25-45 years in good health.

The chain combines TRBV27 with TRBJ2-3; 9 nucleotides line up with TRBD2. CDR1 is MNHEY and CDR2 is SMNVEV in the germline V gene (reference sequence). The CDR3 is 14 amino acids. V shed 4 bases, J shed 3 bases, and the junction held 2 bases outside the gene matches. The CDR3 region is CASSWTSVTDTQYF. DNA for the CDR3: TGTGCCAGCAGTTGGACTAGCGTGACAGATACGCAGTATTTT.

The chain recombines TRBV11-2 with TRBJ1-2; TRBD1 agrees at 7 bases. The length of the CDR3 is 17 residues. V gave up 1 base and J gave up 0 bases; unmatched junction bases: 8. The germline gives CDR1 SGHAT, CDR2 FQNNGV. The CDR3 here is CASSLGARGVANYGYTF. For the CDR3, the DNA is TGTGCCAGCAGCTTAGGGGCCAGGGGGGTAGCTAACTATGGCTACACCTTC.

The CDR3 nucleotides read TGTGCCAGCAGCCCACCGCCACTAGTAACAGATACGCAGTATTTT. The encoded protein is CASSPPPLVTDTQYF. The chain employs TRBV9 and TRBJ2-3; possibly TRBD2 for D (5 bases). The V end lost 4 bases, the J end lost 3 bases, and 15 bases lay between the germline ends. Germline V CDR1 and CDR2: SGDLS, YYNGEE. The CDR3 extends over 15 amino acids.

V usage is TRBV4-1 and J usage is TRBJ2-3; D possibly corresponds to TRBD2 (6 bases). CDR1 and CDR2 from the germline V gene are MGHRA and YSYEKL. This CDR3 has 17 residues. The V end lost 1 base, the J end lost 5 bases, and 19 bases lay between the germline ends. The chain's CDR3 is CASSQVIFRETEDTQYF. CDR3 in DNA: TGCGCCAGCAGCCAAGTCATTTTTCGGGAGACTGAAGATACGCAGTATTTT.

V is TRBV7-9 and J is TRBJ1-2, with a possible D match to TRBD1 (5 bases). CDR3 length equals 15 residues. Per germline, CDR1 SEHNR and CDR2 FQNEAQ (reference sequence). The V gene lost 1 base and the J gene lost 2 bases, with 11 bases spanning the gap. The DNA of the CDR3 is TGTGCCAGCAGCTTAGGGGATGGGGACAACTATGGCTACACCTTC. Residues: CASSLGDGDNYGYTF. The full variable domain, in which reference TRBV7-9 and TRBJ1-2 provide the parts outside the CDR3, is DTGVSQNPRHKITKRGQNVTFRCDPISEHNRLYWYRQTLGQGPEFLTYFQNEAQLEKSRLLSDRFSAERPKGSFSTLEIQRTEQGDSAMYLCASSLGDGDNYGYTFGSGTRLTVV.

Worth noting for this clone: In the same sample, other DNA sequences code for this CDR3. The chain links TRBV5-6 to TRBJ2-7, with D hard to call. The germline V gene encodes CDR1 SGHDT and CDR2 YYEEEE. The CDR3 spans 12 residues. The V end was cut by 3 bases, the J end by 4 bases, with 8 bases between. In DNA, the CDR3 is TGTGCCAGCAGCTCCCGTGGGTACGAGCAGTACTTC. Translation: CASSSRGYEQYF. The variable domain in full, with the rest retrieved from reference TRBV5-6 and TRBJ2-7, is DAGVTQSPTHLIKTRGQQVTLRCSPKSGHDTVSWYQQALGQGPQFIFQYYEEEERQRGNFPDRFSGHQFPNYSSELNVNALLLGDSALYLCASSSRGYEQYFGPGTRLTVT.

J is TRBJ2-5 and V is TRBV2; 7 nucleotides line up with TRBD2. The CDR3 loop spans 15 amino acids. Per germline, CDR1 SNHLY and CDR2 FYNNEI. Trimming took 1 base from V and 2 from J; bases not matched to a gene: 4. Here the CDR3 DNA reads TGTGCCAGCAGTGAAGAGCGGGAACCTCAAGAGACCCAGTACTTC. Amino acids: CASSEEREPQETQYF. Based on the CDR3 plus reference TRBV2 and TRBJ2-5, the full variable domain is EPEVTQTPSHQVTQMGQEVILRCVPISNHLYFYWYRQILGQKVEFLVSFYNNEISEKSEIFDDQFSVERPDGSNFTLKIRSTKLEDSAMYFCASSEEREPQETQYFGPGTRLLVL.

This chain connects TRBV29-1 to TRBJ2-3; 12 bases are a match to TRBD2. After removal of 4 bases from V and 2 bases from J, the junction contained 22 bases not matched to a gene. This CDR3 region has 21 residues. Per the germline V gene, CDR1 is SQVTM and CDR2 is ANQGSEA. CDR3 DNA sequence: TGCAGCGTTGGGGTGGGGGCACAGCGGACTAGCGGGATTGAGGTCACAGATACGCAGTATTTT. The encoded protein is CSVGVGAQRTSGIEVTDTQYF.

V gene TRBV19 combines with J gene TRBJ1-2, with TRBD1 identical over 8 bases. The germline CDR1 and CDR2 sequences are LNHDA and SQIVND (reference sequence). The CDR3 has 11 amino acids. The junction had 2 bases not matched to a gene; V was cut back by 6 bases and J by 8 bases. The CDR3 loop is CASRTGVGYTF. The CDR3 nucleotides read TGTGCCAGTAGGACAGGGGTCGGCTACACCTTC.

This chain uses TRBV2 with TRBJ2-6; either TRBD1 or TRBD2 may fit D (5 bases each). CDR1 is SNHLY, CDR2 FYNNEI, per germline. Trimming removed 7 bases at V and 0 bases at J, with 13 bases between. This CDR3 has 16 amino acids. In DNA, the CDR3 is TGTGCCAGCAAAAAACTAGACAGCTCTGGGGCCAACGTCCTGACTTTC. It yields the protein CASKKLDSSGANVLTF.

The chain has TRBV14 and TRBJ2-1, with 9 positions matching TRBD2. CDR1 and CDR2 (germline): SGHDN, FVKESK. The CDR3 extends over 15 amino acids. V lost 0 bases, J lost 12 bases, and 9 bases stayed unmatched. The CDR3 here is CASSQDWGSGSGQFF. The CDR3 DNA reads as TGTGCCAGCAGCCAAGATTGGGGTAGCGGGAGCGGGCAGTTCTTC.

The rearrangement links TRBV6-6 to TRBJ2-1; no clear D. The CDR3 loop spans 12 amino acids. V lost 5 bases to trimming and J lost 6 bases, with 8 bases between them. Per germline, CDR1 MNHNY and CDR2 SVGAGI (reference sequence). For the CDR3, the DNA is TGTGCCAGCAGTCAAACGATCAATGAGCAGTTCTTC. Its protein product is CASSQTINEQFF.

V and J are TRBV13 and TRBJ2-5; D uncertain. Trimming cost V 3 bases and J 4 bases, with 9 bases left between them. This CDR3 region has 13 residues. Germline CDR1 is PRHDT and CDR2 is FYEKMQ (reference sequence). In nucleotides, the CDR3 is TGTGCCAGCAGCTTGTCAGGTTTAGAGACCCAGTACTTC. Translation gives CASSLSGLETQYF.

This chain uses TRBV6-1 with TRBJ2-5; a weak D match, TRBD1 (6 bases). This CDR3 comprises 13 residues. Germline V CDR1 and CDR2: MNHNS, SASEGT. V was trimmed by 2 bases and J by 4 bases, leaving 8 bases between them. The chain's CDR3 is CASSENRAETQYF. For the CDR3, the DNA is TGTGCCAGCAGTGAAAACAGGGCAGAGACCCAGTACTTC.

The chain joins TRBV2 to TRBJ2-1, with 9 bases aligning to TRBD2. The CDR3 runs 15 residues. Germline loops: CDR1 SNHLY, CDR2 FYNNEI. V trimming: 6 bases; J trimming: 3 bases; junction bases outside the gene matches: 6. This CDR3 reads CASRVAGEIYNEQFF. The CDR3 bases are TGTGCCAGCAGGGTAGCGGGAGAGATCTACAATGAGCAGTTCTTC.

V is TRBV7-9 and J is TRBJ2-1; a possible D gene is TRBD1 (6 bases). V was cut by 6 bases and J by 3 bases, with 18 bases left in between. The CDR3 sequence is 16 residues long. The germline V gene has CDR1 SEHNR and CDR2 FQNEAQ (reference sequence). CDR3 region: CASRFPEGVDYNEQFF. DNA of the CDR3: TGTGCCAGCAGGTTCCCCGAGGGGGTGGACTACAATGAGCAGTTCTTC.

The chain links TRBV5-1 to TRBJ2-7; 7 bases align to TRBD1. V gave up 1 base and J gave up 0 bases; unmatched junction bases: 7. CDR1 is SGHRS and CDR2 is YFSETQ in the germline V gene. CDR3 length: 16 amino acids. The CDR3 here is CASSLPRDSNSYEQYF. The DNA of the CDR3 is TGCGCCAGCAGCTTGCCCCGGGACAGCAACTCCTACGAGCAGTACTTC.

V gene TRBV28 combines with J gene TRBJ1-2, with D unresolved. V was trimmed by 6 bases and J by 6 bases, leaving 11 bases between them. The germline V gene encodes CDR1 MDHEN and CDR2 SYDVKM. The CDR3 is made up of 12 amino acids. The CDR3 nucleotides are TGTGCCAGCAGCCCACCGGGCGATGGCTACACCTTC. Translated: CASSPPGDGYTF.

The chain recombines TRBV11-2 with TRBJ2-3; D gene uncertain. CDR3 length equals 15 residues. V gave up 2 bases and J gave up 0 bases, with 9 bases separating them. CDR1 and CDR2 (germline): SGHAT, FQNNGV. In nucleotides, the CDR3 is TGTGCCAGCAGCTTACTTAGGGTTAGCACAGATACGCAGTATTTT. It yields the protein CASSLLRVSTDTQYF.

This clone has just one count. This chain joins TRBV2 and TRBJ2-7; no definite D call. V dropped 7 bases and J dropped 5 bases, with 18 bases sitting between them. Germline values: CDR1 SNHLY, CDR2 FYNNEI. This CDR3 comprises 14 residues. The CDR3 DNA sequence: TGTGCCAGCAACGGACCCGGTTTACCGGACGAGCAGTACTTC. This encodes CASNGPGLPDEQYF.

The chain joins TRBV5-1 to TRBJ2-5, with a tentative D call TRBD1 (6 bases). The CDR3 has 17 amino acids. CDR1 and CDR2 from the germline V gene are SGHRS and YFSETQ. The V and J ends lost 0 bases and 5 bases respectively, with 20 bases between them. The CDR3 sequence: CASSLDRESGLLETQYF. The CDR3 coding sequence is TGCGCCAGCAGCTTGGACAGGGAGTCGGGCTTGCTCGAGACCCAGTACTTC.

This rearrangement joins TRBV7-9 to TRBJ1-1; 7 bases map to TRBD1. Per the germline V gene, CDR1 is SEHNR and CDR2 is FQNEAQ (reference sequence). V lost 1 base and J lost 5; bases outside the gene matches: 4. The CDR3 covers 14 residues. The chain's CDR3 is CASSLEGAYTEAFF. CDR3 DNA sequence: TGTGCCAGCAGCTTAGAGGGGGCGTATACTGAAGCTTTCTTT.

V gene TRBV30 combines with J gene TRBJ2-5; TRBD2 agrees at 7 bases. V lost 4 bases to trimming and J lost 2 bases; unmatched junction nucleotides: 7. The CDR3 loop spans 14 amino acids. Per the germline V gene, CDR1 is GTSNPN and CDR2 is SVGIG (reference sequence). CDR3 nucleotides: TGTGCCTGGACTTGGGCTAGCGGACAAGAGACCCAGTACTTC. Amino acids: CAWTWASGQETQYF.

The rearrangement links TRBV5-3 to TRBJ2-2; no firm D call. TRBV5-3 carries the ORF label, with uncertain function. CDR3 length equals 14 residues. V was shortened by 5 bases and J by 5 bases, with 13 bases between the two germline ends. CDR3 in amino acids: CARSKNPRTGELFF. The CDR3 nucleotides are TGTGCCAGAAGTAAGAACCCGAGAACCGGGGAGCTGTTTTTT.

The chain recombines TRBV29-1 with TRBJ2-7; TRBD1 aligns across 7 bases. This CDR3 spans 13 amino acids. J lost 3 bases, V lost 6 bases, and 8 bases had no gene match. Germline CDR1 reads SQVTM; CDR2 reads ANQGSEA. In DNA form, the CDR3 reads TGCAGCGTCAAAGACAGGGTTCGCTACGAGCAGTACTTC. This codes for CSVKDRVRYEQYF.

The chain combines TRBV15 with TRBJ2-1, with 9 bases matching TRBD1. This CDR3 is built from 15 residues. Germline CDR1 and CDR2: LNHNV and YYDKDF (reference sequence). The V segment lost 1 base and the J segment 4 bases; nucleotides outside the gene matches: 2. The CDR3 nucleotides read TGTGCCACCAGCAGAGTTGACAGGGGGTACAATGAGCAGTTCTTC. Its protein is CATSRVDRGYNEQFF.

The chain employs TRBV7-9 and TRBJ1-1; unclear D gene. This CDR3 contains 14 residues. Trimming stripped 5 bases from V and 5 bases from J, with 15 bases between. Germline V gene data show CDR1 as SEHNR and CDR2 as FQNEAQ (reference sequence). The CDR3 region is CASSPRWDLTEAFF. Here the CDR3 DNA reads TGTGCCAGCAGCCCCAGGTGGGATCTGACTGAAGCTTTCTTT.

The CDR3 region is CASSLERGHVDTQYF. In DNA, the CDR3 is TGTGCCAGCAGCTTGGAAAGGGGACACGTCGATACGCAGTATTTT. This chain uses TRBV5-4 with TRBJ2-3; D is perhaps TRBD1 (6 bases). The germline V gene has CDR1 SGHNT and CDR2 YYREEE (reference sequence). Trimming pared 0 bases from V and 6 bases from J, leaving 14 bases between. The CDR3 contains 15 residues.